Following are 32 T cell receptor beta chains from one sample sequenced in a study of T cells expressing NK-cell markers. TCRdb reprocessed the 5' RACE reads, with one entry per CDR3 protein and no DNA. The sample totals roughly 420,000 distinct CDR3 sequences. The sequencing input was blood T cells: a sorted CD56 or NKG2C T cell subset, CD4+ or CD8+ T cells, or bulk PBMC T cells (not recorded which). Receptors were obtained from a woman between 18 and 70 years old in good health.

This chain uses TRBV7-9 with TRBJ2-1; TCRdb indicates TRBD1, and absent DNA this call remains unverified. The CDR3 has 14 amino acids. The V gene's germline CDR1 is SEHNR and CDR2 FQNEAQ (reference sequence). The CDR3 loop is CASLRTGLYNEQFF.

The rearrangement joins TRBV5-4 to TRBJ2-4; without DNA, the TCRdb call of TRBD2 cannot be checked. CDR1 and CDR2 from the germline V gene are SGHNT and YYREEE (reference sequence). The CDR3 is made up of 17 amino acids. The CDR3 sequence is CASSLKYGPQASNIQYF.

The rearrangement joins TRBV5-1 to TRBJ2-5; the TRBD1 assignment by TCRdb is unverifiable without DNA. Germline V lookup: CDR1 SGHRS, CDR2 YFSETQ. The CDR3 is made up of 14 amino acids. CDR3 protein: CASSWTGYQETQYF.

The rearrangement uses TRBV7-2 and TRBJ1-3; there is no DNA to check the TCRdb D call of TRBD1. The CDR3 loop spans 17 amino acids. Per germline, CDR1 SGHTA and CDR2 FQGNSA. CDR3 residues: CASSSRPGRNSGNTIYF.

The chain uses TRBV6-5 and TRBJ2-7. Germline V gives CDR1 MNHEY, CDR2 SVGAGI. The CDR3 spans 11 residues. This CDR3 reads CARLSSARQYF.

The V and J genes are TRBV15 and TRBJ2-1; the TCRdb call, TRBD2, lacks DNA for checking. There are 16 residues in the CDR3. In germline, CDR1 is LNHNV, CDR2 YYDKDF (reference sequence). The CDR3 protein is CATSRDKTSGGNEQFF. Filled out from reference TRBV15 and TRBJ2-1, the complete variable domain reads DAMVIQNPRYQVTQFGKPVTLSCSQTLNHNVMYWYQQKSSQAPKLLFHYYDKDFNNEADTPDNFQSRRPNTSFCFLDIRSPGLGDTAMYLCATSRDKTSGGNEQFFGPGTRLTVL.

CDR3 protein: CASGKTNEQFF. The chain combines TRBV6-2 or TRBV6-3 with TRBJ2-1. The CDR3 is 11 residues long. The germline CDR1 and CDR2 sequences are MNHEY and SVGEGT.

This sequence joins TRBV6-5 and TRBJ2-7; TCRdb picks TRBD1, but there is no DNA to check that call. This CDR3 spans 13 amino acids. The V gene's germline CDR1 is MNHEY and CDR2 SVGAGI. The CDR3 here is CASSYDGGDEQYF.

The chain employs TRBV25-1 and TRBJ2-3. This CDR3 contains 11 residues. The germline CDR1 and CDR2 sequences are MGHDK and SYGVNS. The CDR3 spells CASSDGDTQYF.

The CDR3 here is CSAPQATGGEYNEQFF. The V gene is TRBV20-1, the J gene TRBJ2-1. Germline loops: CDR1 DFQATT, CDR2 SNEGSKA (reference sequence). This CDR3 is 16 amino acids long.

J is TRBJ2-6 and V is TRBV24-1. This CDR3 contains 13 residues. CDR1 is KGHDR and CDR2 is SFDVKD in the germline V gene. The CDR3 here is CATRDSGANVLTF.

This sequence joins TRBV5-1 and TRBJ1-4. The CDR3 runs 15 residues. From germline, CDR1 is SGHRS and CDR2 YFSETQ. The CDR3 loop reads CASRPPSGTNEKLFF.

CDR3 in amino acids: CSAPGLAGVDEQFF. The V call is TRBV20-1, the J call TRBJ2-1; TCRdb designates TRBD2, a call that cannot be tested without DNA. Germline V gene sequence: CDR1 DFQATT, CDR2 SNEGSKA (reference sequence). The CDR3 loop spans 14 amino acids.

The chain combines TRBV13 with TRBJ2-1; TCRdb picks TRBD2, but there is no DNA to check that call. This CDR3 region has 16 residues. Germline CDR1 and CDR2: PRHDT and FYEKMQ (reference sequence). The chain's CDR3 is CASSPQSGDSLGEQFF.

V usage is TRBV2 and J usage is TRBJ2-7; TCRdb's D call of TRBD1 is untestable without DNA. This CDR3 comprises 14 residues. CDR1 and CDR2 (germline): SNHLY, FYNNEI. CDR3 sequence reads: CASSYGAGDHEQYF.

The chain recombines TRBV5-1 with TRBJ2-3; TCRdb picks TRBD2, but there is no DNA to check that call. This CDR3 has 15 residues. The germline gives CDR1 SGHRS, CDR2 YFSETQ. CDR3 sequence reads: CASSFSGPGVDTQYF.

The chain combines TRBV9 with TRBJ2-2; as DNA is missing, the TRBD1 call by TCRdb cannot be tested. The germline CDR1 and CDR2 sequences are SGDLS and YYNGEE. The CDR3 sequence is 13 residues long. The CDR3 protein is CASSFLGGGELFF. The whole variable domain, filled in from reference TRBV9 and TRBJ2-2, reads DSGVTQTPKHLITATGQRVTLRCSPRSGDLSVYWYQQSLDQGLQFLIQYYNGEERAKGNILERFSAQQFPDLHSELNLSSLELGDSALYFCASSFLGGGELFFGEGSRLTVL.

The gene calls are TRBV12-3 or TRBV12-4 and TRBJ1-4. The CDR3 spans 14 residues. The CDR3 region is CASSQETTNEKLFF.

The V and J genes are TRBV7-2 and TRBJ2-5. Germline-derived CDR1 and CDR2 are SGHTA and FQGNSA. The CDR3 runs to 11 residues. This CDR3 is CASSFDETQYF.

This rearrangement joins TRBV18 to TRBJ1-1; TCRdb designates TRBD1, a call that cannot be tested without DNA. Germline loops: CDR1 KGHSH, CDR2 LQKENI. This CDR3 is 16 amino acids long. CDR3 protein: CASSPFLQGANTEAFF.

The V gene is TRBV14, the J gene TRBJ2-4. The CDR3 sequence is 14 residues long. Germline V CDR1 and CDR2: SGHDN, FVKESK. CDR3 sequence reads: CASSQVTGRSIQYF.

J is TRBJ2-1 and V is TRBV20-1; TCRdb's D gene call, TRBD1, goes unchecked for lack of DNA. From germline, CDR1 is DFQATT and CDR2 SNEGSKA (reference sequence). The CDR3 is 15 residues long. The CDR3 is CSARSQFGGGNEQFF.

The V and J genes are TRBV7-9 and TRBJ2-7; absent DNA, TCRdb's TRBD2 call cannot be checked. The CDR3 is 15 amino acids. In germline, CDR1 is SEHNR, CDR2 FQNEAQ (reference sequence). This chain's CDR3 is CASSSRTSGSGEQYF.

V is TRBV7-8 and J is TRBJ2-1; the D gene TCRdb calls, TRBD1, cannot be checked with no DNA. The CDR3 extends over 15 amino acids. Germline values: CDR1 SGHVS, CDR2 FQNEAQ. The CDR3 sequence: CASSQRPRPINEQFF.

V usage is TRBV4-1 and J usage is TRBJ1-1. Looked up from germline, CDR1 is MGHRA and CDR2 is YSYEKL. The CDR3 totals 15 residues. The chain's CDR3 is CASSLFTDRYTEAFF.

This chain joins TRBV20-1 and TRBJ2-7. The CDR3 length is 15 residues. Germline CDR1 DFQATT, CDR2 SNEGSKA (reference sequence). CDR3 amino acids: CSASEFAGPTYEQYF.

V usage is TRBV4-3 and J usage is TRBJ2-2. This CDR3 has 14 amino acids. The germline CDR1 and CDR2 sequences are LGHNA and YSLEER. The CDR3 spells CASSQITGTGELFF.

The V gene is TRBV29-1, the J gene TRBJ2-1; with no DNA, the TCRdb D assignment of TRBD2 cannot be verified. Germline assignment: CDR1 SQVTM and CDR2 ANQGSEA. CDR3 length equals 14 residues. CDR3 sequence reads: CSVLGLAGKNEQFF.

The chain recombines TRBV9 with TRBJ1-1; TCRdb's D call, TRBD1, is unchecked because there is no DNA. The CDR3 spans 15 residues. Germline V gives CDR1 SGDLS, CDR2 YYNGEE. The CDR3 protein is CASSVLQGDNTEAFF.

The chain combines TRBV4-3 with TRBJ2-4. The germline CDR1 and CDR2 sequences are LGHNA and YSLEER. The CDR3 length is 15 residues. The CDR3 here is CASSQAPRRGNIQYF.

The rearrangement links TRBV20-1 to TRBJ2-3; as DNA is missing, the TRBD1 call by TCRdb cannot be tested. CDR1 is DFQATT, CDR2 SNEGSKA, per germline (reference sequence). This CDR3 has 14 residues. Here the CDR3 reads CSATRGSGTDTQYF.

This chain links TRBV12-3 or TRBV12-4 with TRBJ2-2; with no DNA, the TCRdb D assignment of TRBD2 cannot be verified. The CDR3 is 15 residues long. CDR3 sequence: CASTTGAGPTGELFF.